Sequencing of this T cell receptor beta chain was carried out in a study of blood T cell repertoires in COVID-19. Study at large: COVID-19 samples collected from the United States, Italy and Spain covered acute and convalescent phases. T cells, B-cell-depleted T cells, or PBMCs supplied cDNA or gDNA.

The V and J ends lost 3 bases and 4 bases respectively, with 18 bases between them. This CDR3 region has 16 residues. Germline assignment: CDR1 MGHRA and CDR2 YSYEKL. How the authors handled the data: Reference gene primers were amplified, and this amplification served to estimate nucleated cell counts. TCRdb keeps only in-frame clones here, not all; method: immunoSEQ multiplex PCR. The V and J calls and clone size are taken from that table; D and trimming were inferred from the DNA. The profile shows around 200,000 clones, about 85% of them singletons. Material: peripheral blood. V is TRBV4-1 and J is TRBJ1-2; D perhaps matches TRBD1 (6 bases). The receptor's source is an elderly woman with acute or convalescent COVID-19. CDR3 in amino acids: CASSQGWDTRSYGYTF. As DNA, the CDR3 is TGCGCCAGCAGCCAGGGCTGGGACACTCGCTCCTATGGCTACACCTTC.